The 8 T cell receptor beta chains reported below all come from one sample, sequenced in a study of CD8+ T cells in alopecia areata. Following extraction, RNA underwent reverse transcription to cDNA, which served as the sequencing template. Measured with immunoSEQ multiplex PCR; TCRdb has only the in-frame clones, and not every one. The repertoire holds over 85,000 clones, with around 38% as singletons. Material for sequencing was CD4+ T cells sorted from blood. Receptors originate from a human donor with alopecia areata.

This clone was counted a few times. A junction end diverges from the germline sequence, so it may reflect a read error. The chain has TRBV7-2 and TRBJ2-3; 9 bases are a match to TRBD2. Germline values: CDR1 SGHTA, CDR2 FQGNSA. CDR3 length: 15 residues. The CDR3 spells CASSLAGHPTDTQYF. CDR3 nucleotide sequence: TGTGCCAGCAGCCTAGCGGGGCACCCCACAGATACGCAGTATTTT.

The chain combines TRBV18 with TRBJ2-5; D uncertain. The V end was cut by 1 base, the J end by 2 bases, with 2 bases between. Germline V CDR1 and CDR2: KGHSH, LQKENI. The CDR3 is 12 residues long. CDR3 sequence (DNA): TGTGCCAGCTCACCACTTCAAGAGACCCAGTACTTC. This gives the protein CASSPLQETQYF.

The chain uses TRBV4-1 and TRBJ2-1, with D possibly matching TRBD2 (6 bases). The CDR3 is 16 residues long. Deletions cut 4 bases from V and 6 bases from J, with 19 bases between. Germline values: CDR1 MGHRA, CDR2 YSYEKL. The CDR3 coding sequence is TGCGCCAGCAGCCCCACCCTCGCCGGACTACTCAATGAGCAGTTCTTC. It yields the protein CASSPTLAGLLNEQFF.

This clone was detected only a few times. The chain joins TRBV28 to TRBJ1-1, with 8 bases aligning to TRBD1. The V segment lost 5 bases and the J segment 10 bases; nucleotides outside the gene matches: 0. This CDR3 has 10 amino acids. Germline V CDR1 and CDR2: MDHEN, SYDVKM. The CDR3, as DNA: TGTGCCAGCAGTGACAGGGGAGCTTTCTTT. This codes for CASSDRGAFF.

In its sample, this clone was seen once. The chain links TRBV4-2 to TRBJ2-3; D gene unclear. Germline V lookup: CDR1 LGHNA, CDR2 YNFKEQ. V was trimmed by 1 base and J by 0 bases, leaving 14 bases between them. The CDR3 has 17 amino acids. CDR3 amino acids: CASSQASTSYSTDTQYF. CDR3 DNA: TGTGCCAGCAGCCAAGCTTCCACTTCGTATAGCACAGATACGCAGTATTTT.

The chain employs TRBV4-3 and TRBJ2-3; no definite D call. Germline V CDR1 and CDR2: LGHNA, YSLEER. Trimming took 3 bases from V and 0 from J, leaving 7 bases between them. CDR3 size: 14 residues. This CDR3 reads CASSHGPSTDTQYF. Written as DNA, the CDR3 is TGCGCCAGCAGCCACGGACCCAGCACAGATACGCAGTATTTT.

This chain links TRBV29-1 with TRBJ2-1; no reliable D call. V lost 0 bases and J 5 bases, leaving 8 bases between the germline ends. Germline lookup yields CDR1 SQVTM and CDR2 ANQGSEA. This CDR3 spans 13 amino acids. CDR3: CSVEETANNEQFF. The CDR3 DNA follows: TGCAGCGTTGAAGAAACAGCGAACAATGAGCAGTTCTTC.

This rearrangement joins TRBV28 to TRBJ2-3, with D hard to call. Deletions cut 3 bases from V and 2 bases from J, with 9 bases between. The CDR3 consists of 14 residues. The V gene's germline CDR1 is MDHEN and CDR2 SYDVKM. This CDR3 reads CASSFWDFTDTQYF. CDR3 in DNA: TGTGCCAGCAGTTTTTGGGATTTCACAGATACGCAGTATTTT. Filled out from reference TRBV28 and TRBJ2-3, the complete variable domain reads DVKVTQSSRYLVKRTGEKVFLECVQDMDHENMFWYRQDPGLGLRLIYFSYDVKMKEKGDIPEGYSVSREKKERFSLILESASTNQTSMYLCASSFWDFTDTQYFGPGTRLTVL.